The present T cell receptor beta chain was sequenced within a study of T cell responses to AZD1222 COVID-19 vaccine (dated by TCRdb to 2020 to 2023). Context from the whole study: A total of 233 trial participants underwent TCR sequencing, of whom about 200 had received two doses of AZD1222 and 26 had received two doses of the MenACWY control vaccine. Trial participants were enrolled by age into subgroups of 18-55, 56-69 and 70-plus years, and around 140, 26 and 57 TCR-sequenced participants, respectively, were included in these subgroups.

In the paper's terms, the time point label means: about 28 days (+/-7) after the second vaccine dose. AZD1222 recipients with second doses at about 4 weeks or about 12 weeks were pooled, because spike-specific TCR depth and breadth did not differ between schedules. Vaccinee samples came from UK trials COV001 and COV002, including a single-blind randomized controlled phase 2/3 trial of AZD1222 (ChAdOx1 nCoV-19) in healthy adults. For TCRbeta chain sequencing, PBMC samples were collected from trial participants at day 0 and at day 28 after the second dose. The CDR3 regions of human TCRbeta chains were analyzed by immunosequencing. Per the source publication's procedure: TCRs in the repertoires were matched against a reference library of SARS-CoV-2-specific TCRs that had been generated with the MIRA antigen-specificity platform. Breadth meant the fraction of unique TCRs that were SARS-CoV-2-associated, whereas depth meant the fraction of total T cells that were SARS-CoV-2-associated. Using the MIRA data, each spike-specific TCR was mapped to the spike region that the TCR reacts to and placed in a CD4 or CD8 class. Log10-transformed breadth and depth values were compared by one-way ANOVA with Sidak's multiple comparisons tests. Here the immuneACCESS table is served through TCRdb, limited to in-frame sequences with V and J called. Missing clones are a known gap in these copies; in checked studies unresolved V genes cover under half, and the rest lacks a known reason. For V, J and clone size, that table is used; D and trimming come from the DNA. The sample table contains about 180,000 clones; only one count was recorded for 92% of them. Approximately 1.8% of the sample is in the top ten clones.

The CDR3 sequence holds 17 residues, the cysteine and phenylalanine included. Of the read, only the CDR3 DNA is kept; its 51 bases are in frame from base 1. As encoded in the germline V gene, CDR1 is LGHNA while CDR2 is YNFKEQ. Trimmed from V: 0 bases; trimmed from J: 3 bases; junction bases lacking a gene match: 7. Results and caveats for the whole study, not just this receptor: After two AZD1222 doses, spike-specific TCR breadth and depth were significantly higher than at day 0 and than in MenACWY recipients. Participants were mostly white British and included more females than males, and it was suggested by the authors that clonal diversity may have been underestimated. The 56-69-year group was small, and its depth increase did not reach significance, likely because of low power. Vaccine-associated CD4 TCRs spanned the whole spike protein, with dominant responses in regions 160-218 and 743-854. Because no day 14 peak-response samples were available, repertoires were characterized only after the peak T cell response. Conclusions about previously exposed vaccinees were limited because only six AZD1222 recipients were SARS-CoV-2 seropositive at baseline. Nearly half of unique spike-specific TCRs reportedly recognized epitopes outside regions mutated in the B.1.351 and B.1.1.7 variants.

About this clone itself: Its cognate antigen has yet to be identified. Nothing much larger sits one base from this clone, and base qualities are not available.

The sequence is built from TRBV4-2 and TRBJ2-1, with 8 junctional bases fitting TRBD2. The material was peripheral blood, obtained 28 days after the second AZD1222 dose. The receptor's source is an adult who received the AZD1222 COVID-19 vaccine. The CDR3 here reads CASSQDNWAGGYNEQFF. The bases read TGTGCCAGCAGCCAAGATAATTGGGCGGGGGGCTACAATGAGCAGTTCTTC.